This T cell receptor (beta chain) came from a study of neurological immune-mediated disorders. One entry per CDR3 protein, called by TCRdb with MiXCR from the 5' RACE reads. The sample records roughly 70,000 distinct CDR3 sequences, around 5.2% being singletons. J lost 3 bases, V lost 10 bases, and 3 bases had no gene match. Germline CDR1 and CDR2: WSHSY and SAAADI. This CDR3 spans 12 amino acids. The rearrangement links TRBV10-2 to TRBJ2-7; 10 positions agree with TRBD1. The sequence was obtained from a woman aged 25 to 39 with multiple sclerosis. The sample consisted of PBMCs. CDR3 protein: CATWDRGYEQYF. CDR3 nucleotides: TGCGCCACCTGGGACAGGGGCTACGAGCAGTACTTC.